This T cell receptor beta chain was captured by sequencing in a study of blood T cell repertoires in COVID-19. Generated by immunoSEQ multiplex PCR, the TCRdb table keeps only in-frame clones and is missing some. This sample yields 150,000 or so clones, of which 75% to 85% are seen a single time; more than 5.5% belongs to the top ten. Germline loops: CDR1 SGHVS, CDR2 FQNEAQ. V dropped 5 bases and J dropped 4 bases, with 17 bases sitting between them. This CDR3 region has 16 residues. Sequencing was done on a sample of peripheral blood. The origin of this receptor is a woman in her forties or fifties in a cohort sampled during active or convalescent COVID-19. The genes are TRBV7-8 and TRBJ2-2; possible D gene TRBD2, 6 bases. The DNA of the CDR3 is TGTGCCAGCAGCCCCAGGCGTCTAGCGTTCACCGGGGAGCTGTTTTTT. Residues: CASSPRRLAFTGELFF.